Below, one T cell receptor beta chain is given with its context. Its antigen remains unknown. These data belong to a study of OX40 agonist ivuxolimab in advanced cancers. Blood specimens came from baseline, cycle 4 day 1, and cycle 7 day 1. Findings of the study overall: Among the lowest peripheral clonal expansion occurred in 0.1-3.0 mg/kg partial responders. Relative to CD4+ cells, CD8+ T cells on average had more expanded clones.

CDR3 length: 14 amino acids. CDR1 is SGHTA, CDR2 FQGNSA, per germline. V gave up 2 bases and J gave up 1 base, with 9 bases separating them. The method was immunoSEQ multiplex PCR; TCRdb's version includes in-frame clones alone and lacks a portion of them. Here the sample spans some 57,000 clones, under 90% being singletons. The chain joins TRBV7-2 to TRBJ2-7; possibly TRBD1 for D (6 bases). The clonotype comes from an adult with an advanced solid tumor such as melanoma, head and neck, liver or kidney cancer. The sample in question was CD4+ or CD8+ T cells sorted from blood, obtained in a trial of the OX40 agonist ivuxolimab. CDR3 in amino acids: CASSLRQVSYEQYF. In DNA form, the CDR3 reads TGTGCCAGCAGCTTAAGACAGGTATCCTACGAGCAGTACTTC. Looking up the rest from reference TRBV7-2 and TRBJ2-7 gives the full variable domain: GAGVSQSPSNKVTEKGKDVELRCDPISGHTALYWYRQSLGQGLEFLIYFQGNSAPDKSGLPSDRFSAERTGGSVSTLTIQRTQQEDSAVYLCASSLRQVSYEQYFGPGTRLTVT.